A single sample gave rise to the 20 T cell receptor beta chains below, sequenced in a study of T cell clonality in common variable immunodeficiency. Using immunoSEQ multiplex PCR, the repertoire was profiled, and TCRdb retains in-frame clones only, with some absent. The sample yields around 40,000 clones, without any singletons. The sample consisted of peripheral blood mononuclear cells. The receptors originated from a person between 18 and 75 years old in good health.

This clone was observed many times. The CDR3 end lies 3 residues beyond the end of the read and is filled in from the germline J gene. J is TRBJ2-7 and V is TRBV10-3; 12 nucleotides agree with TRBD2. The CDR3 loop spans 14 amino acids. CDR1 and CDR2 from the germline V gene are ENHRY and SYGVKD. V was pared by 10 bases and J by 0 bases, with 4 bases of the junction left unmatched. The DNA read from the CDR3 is TGTGCCACCAGACTAGCGGGAGACTCCTACGAG. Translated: CATRLAGDSYE. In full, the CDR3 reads CATRLAGDSYEQYF.

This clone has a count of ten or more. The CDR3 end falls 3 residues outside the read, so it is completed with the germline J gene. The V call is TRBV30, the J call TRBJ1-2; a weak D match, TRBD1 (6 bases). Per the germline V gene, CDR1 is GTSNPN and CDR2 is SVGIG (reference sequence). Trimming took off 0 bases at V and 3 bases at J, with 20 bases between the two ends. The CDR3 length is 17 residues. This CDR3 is CAWSVPEYRVLDYGYTF. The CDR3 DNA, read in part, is TGTGCCTGGAGTGTACCCGAATACAGGGTATTAGACTATGGC. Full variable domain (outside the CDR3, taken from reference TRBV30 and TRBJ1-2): SQTIHQWPATLVQPVGSPLSLECTVEGTSNPNLYWYRQAAGRGLQLLFYSVGIGQISSEVPQNLSASRPQDRQFILSSKKLLLSDSGFYLCAWSVPEYRVLDYGYTFGSGTRLTVV.

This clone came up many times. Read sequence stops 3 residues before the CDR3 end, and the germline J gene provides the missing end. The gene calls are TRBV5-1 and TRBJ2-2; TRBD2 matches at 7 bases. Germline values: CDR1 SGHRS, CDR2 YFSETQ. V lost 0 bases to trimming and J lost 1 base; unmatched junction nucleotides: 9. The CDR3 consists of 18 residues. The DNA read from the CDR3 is TGCGCCAGCAGCTTGGGGGGTAGCGGGCTATTGAACACCGGGGAG. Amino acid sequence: CASSLGGSGLLNTGE. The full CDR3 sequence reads CASSLGGSGLLNTGELFF.

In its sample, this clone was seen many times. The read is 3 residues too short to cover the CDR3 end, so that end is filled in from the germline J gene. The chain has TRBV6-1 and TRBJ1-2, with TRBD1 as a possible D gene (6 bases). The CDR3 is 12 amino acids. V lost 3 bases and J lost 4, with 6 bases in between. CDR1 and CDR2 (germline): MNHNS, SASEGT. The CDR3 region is CASSEDSYGYTF. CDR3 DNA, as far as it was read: TGTGCCAGCAGTGAGGACAGCTATGGC.

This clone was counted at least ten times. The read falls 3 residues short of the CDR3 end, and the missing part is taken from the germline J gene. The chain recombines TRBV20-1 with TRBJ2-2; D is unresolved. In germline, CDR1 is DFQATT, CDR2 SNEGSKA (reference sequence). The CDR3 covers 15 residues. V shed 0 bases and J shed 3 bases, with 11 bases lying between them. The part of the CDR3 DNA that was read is TGCAGTGCTAGAGATCAATCGGGTTACACCGGGGAG. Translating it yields CSARDQSGYTGE. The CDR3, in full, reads CSARDQSGYTGELFF.

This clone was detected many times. The DNA read from the CDR3 is TGTGCCAGCAGCTCTGGGGGGGGCCCGTGGGGC. Translating it yields CASSSGGGPWG. The entire CDR3 protein reads CASSSGGGPWGYTF. V and J are TRBV7-8 and TRBJ1-2, with TRBD1 as a possible D gene (6 bases). The observed sequence ends 3 residues before the CDR3 terminus, with the missing tail filled in from the germline J gene. The CDR3 extends over 14 amino acids. CDR1 is SGHVS and CDR2 is FQNEAQ in the germline V gene.

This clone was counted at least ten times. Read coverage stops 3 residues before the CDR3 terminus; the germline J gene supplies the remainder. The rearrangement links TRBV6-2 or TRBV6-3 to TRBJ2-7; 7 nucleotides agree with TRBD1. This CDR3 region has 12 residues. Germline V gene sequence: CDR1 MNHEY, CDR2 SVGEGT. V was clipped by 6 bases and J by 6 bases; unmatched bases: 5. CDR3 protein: CASRTTGAEQYF. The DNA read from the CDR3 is TGTGCCAGCAGGACAACAGGGGCCGAG.

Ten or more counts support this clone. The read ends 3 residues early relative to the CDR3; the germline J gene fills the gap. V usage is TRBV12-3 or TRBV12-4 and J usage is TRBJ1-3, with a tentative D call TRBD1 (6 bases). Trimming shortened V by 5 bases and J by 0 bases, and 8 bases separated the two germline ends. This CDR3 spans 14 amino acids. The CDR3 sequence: CASSTGNSGNTIYF. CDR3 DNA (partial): TGTGCCAGCAGTACAGGGAACTCTGGAAACACC.

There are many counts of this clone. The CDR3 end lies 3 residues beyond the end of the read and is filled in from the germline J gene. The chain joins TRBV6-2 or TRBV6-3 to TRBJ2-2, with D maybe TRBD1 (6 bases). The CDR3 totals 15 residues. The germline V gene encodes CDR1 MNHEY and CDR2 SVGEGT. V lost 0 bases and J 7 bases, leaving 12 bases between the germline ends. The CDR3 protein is CASSYSQGPLGELFF. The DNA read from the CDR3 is TGTGCCAGCAGTTACTCGCAGGGGCCGCTCGGGGAG.

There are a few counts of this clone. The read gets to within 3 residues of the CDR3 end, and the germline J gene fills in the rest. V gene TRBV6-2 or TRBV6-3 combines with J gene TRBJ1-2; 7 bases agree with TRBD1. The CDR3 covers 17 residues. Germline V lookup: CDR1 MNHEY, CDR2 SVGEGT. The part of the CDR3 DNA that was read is TGTGCCAGCACCGCCTTTAACCCGGGACAGAGCTCCTACGAC. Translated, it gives CASTAFNPGQSSYD. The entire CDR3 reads CASTAFNPGQSSYDYTF.

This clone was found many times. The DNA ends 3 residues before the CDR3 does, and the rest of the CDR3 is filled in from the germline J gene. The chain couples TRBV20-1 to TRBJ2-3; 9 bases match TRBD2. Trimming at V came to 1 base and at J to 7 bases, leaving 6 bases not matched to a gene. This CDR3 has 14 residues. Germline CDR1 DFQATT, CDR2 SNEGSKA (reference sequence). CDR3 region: CSARASGGLYTQYF. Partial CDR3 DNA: TGCAGTGCTAGAGCCAGCGGGGGGTTATATACG.

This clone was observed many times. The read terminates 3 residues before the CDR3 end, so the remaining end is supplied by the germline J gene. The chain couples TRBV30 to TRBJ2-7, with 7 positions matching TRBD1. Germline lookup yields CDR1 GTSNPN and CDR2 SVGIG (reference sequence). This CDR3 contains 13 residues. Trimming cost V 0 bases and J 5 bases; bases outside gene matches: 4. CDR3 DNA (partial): TGTGCCTGGAGTGTTGACAGGGTAAACGAG. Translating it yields CAWSVDRVNE. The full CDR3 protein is CAWSVDRVNEQYF. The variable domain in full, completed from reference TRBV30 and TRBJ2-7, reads SQTIHQWPATLVQPVGSPLSLECTVEGTSNPNLYWYRQAAGRGLQLLFYSVGIGQISSEVPQNLSASRPQDRQFILSSKKLLLSDSGFYLCAWSVDRVNEQYFGPGTRLTVT.

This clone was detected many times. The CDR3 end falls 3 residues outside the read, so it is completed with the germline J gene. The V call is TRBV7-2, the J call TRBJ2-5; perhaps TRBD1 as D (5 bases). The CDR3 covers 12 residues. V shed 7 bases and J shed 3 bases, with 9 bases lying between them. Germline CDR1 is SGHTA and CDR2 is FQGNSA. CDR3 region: CASKTVEETQYF. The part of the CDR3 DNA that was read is TGTGCCAGCAAGACAGTCGAAGAGACC.

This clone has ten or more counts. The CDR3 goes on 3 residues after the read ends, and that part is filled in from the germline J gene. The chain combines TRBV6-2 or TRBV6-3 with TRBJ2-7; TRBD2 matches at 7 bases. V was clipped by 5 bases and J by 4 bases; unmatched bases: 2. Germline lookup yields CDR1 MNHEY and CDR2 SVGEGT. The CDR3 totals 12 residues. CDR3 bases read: TGTGCCAGCAGTGGGGGGGGATACGAG. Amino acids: CASSGGGYE. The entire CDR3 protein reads CASSGGGYEQYF.

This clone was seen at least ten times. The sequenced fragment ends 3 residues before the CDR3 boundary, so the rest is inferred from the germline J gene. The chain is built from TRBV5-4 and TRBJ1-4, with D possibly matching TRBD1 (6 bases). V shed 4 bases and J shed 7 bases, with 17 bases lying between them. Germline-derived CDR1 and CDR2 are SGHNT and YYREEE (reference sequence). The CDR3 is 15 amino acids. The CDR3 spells CASSPAGGAGEKLFF. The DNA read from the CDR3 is TGTGCCAGCAGCCCGGCCGGGGGGGCAGGTGAAAAA.

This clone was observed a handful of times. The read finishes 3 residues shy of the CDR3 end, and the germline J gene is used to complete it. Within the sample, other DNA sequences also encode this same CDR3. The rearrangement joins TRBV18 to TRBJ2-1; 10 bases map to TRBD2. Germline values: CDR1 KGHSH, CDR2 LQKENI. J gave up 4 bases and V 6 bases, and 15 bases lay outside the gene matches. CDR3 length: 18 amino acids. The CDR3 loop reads CASSPQGVTTSGYNEQFF. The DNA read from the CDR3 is TGTGCCAGCTCCCCCCAGGGGGTGACGACTAGCGGGTACAATGAG.

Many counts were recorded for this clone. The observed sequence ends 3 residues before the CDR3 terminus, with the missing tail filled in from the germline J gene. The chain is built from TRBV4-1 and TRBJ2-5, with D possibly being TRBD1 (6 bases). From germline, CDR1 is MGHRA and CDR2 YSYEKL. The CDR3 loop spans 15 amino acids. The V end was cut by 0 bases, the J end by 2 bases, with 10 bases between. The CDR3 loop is CASSQEGHPQETQYF. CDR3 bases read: TGCGCCAGCAGCCAAGAGGGACATCCACAAGAGACC.

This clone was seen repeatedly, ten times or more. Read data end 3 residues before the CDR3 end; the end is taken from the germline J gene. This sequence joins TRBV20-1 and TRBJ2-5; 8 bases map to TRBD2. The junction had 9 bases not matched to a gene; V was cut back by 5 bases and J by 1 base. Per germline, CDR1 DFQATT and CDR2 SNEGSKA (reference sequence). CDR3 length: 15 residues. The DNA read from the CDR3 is TGCAGTGCTCCCCTAGGCGGGGGGCTCCAAGAGACC. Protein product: CSAPLGGGLQET. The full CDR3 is CSAPLGGGLQETQYF.

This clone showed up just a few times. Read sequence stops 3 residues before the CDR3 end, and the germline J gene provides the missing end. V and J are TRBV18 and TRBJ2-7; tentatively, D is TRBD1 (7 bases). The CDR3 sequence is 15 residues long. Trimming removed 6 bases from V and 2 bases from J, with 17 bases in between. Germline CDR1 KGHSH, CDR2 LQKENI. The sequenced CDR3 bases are TGTGCCAGCTCCCCCAGGGGGGAACGTACCTACGAG. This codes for CASSPRGERTYE. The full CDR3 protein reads CASSPRGERTYEQYF.

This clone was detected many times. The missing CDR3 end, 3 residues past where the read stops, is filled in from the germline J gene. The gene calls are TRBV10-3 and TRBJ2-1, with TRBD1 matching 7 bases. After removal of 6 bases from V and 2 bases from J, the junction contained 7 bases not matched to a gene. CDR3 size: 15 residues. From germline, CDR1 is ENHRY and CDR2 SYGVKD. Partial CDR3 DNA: TGTGCCATCAGGGGCGGACAGGTCCCCTACAATGAG. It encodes CAIRGGQVPYNE. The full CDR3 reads CAIRGGQVPYNEQFF.